These T cell receptor beta chains were read from a single sample in a study of T cell responses to AZD1222 COVID-19 vaccine. The data were produced by immunoSEQ multiplex PCR, yet TCRdb's version contains in-frame clones alone and is incomplete. The sample shows 100,000 to 140,000 clones, approximately 90% of them seen only once. The sample was peripheral blood, taken on day 0 of AZD1222 vaccination. These receptors all stem from an adult in good health. The CDR3 runs from the conserved cysteine through the conserved F or W. D genes are given only for firm matches. The listing skips clone size in some rows; elsewhere it reads once, few, many or a size class.

CDR3aa: CASSLGQGASEKLFF
CDR3nt: TGTGCCAGCAGCCTCGGACAGGGGGCTAGTGAAAAACTGTTTTTT
abundance: .
j_gene: TRBJ1-4
v_gene: TRBV6-6
d_gene: TRBD1

CDR3aa: CASSSEVPPLHF
CDR3nt: TGTGCCAGCAGCTCCGAAGTCCCACCCCTCCACTTT
abundance: .
j_gene: TRBJ1-6
v_gene: TRBV7-9
d_gene: .

CDR3aa: CASSNFGDRGYEQYF
CDR3nt: TGTGCCAGTAGTAACTTTGGGGACAGGGGCTACGAGCAGTACTTC
abundance: .
j_gene: TRBJ2-7
v_gene: TRBV19
d_gene: TRBD1

CDR3aa: CASSSGGEWLNTEAFF
CDR3nt: TGTGCCAGCAGCTCAGGGGGAGAGTGGTTGAACACTGAAGCTTTCTTT
abundance: once
j_gene: TRBJ1-1
v_gene: TRBV7-8
d_gene: TRBD1

CDR3aa: CATSRNRALNYGYTF
CDR3nt: TGTGCCACCAGCAGGAACAGGGCTCTTAACTATGGCTACACCTTC
abundance: .
j_gene: TRBJ1-2
v_gene: TRBV15
d_gene: .

CDR3aa: CASKERGPPRTDTQYF
CDR3nt: TGCGCCAGCAAGGAACGGGGGCCACCTCGCACAGATACGCAGTATTTT
abundance: .
j_gene: TRBJ2-3
v_gene: TRBV5-1
d_gene: .

CDR3aa: CASSLGGRAVDTQYF
CDR3nt: TGTGCCAGCAGCTTAGGCGGGAGGGCCGTGGATACGCAGTATTTT
abundance: .
j_gene: TRBJ2-3
v_gene: TRBV7-2
d_gene: TRBD2

CDR3aa: CASSFPRAKNQPQHF
CDR3nt: TGTGCCAGCAGCTTCCCCCGGGCCAAGAATCAGCCCCAGCATTTT
abundance: .
j_gene: TRBJ1-5
v_gene: TRBV11-3
d_gene: .

CDR3aa: CASSLARLAGGFGETQYF
CDR3nt: TGTGCCAGCAGCTTAGCCCGCCTAGCGGGAGGATTCGGAGAGACCCAGTACTTC
abundance: .
j_gene: TRBJ2-5
v_gene: TRBV7-2
d_gene: TRBD2

CDR3aa: CPGSARTLNTEAFF
CDR3nt: TGTCCTGGGAGCGCTCGGACACTGAACACTGAAGCTTTCTTT
abundance: .
j_gene: TRBJ1-1
v_gene: TRBV22-1
d_gene: .

CDR3aa: CATSRGGLDYGYTF
CDR3nt: TGTGCCACCTCACGGGGGGGCCTAGACTATGGCTACACCTTC
abundance: .
j_gene: TRBJ1-2
v_gene: TRBV27
d_gene: .

CDR3aa: CAWGLFEQYF
CDR3nt: TGTGCCTGGGGGCTTTTCGAGCAGTACTTC
abundance: .
j_gene: TRBJ2-7
v_gene: TRBV30
d_gene: .

CDR3aa: CASSPPGPGGPGELFF
CDR3nt: TGTGCCAGCAGCCCCCCAGGTCCGGGGGGGCCCGGGGAGCTGTTTTTT
abundance: once
j_gene: TRBJ2-2
v_gene: TRBV11-2
d_gene: TRBD2

CDR3aa: CSVGGDRQGQPQHF
CDR3nt: TGCAGCGTTGGCGGGGACAGGCAGGGTCAGCCCCAGCATTTT
abundance: .
j_gene: TRBJ1-5
v_gene: TRBV29-1
d_gene: TRBD1

CDR3aa: CAISVDLRTSSIDEQFF
CDR3nt: TGTGCCATCAGTGTAGACCTACGGACTTCCTCGATCGATGAGCAGTTCTTC
abundance: .
j_gene: TRBJ2-1
v_gene: TRBV10-3
d_gene: .

CDR3aa: CASSLSGLADEQFF
CDR3nt: TGTGCCAGCAGTTTATCGGGACTAGCGGATGAGCAGTTCTTC
abundance: .
j_gene: TRBJ2-1
v_gene: TRBV6-4
d_gene: TRBD2

CDR3aa: CASSLGGNTNGELFF
CDR3nt: TGCGCCAGCAGCTTGGGTGGCAACACAAACGGGGAGCTGTTTTTT
abundance: .
j_gene: TRBJ2-2
v_gene: TRBV5-1
d_gene: .

CDR3aa: CASSRTGWDYGYTF
CDR3nt: TGCGCCAGCAGTCGGACAGGGTGGGACTATGGCTACACCTTC
abundance: .
j_gene: TRBJ1-2
v_gene: TRBV10-2
d_gene: TRBD1

CDR3aa: CASSGTGGGEAFF
CDR3nt: TGCGCCAGCAGCGGGACAGGGGGCGGTGAAGCTTTCTTT
abundance: .
j_gene: TRBJ1-1
v_gene: TRBV5-1
d_gene: TRBD1

CDR3aa: CATSLLGGNQPQHF
CDR3nt: TGTGCCACCAGCCTCCTTGGGGGCAATCAGCCCCAGCATTTT
abundance: few
j_gene: TRBJ1-5
v_gene: TRBV15
d_gene: .

CDR3aa: CASSLGAGGYTGELFF
CDR3nt: TGTGCCAGCAGCTTAGGAGCGGGGGGGTACACCGGGGAGCTGTTTTTT
abundance: .
j_gene: TRBJ2-2
v_gene: TRBV11-3
d_gene: TRBD2

CDR3aa: CASSYSSGSNSDTQYF
CDR3nt: TGTGCCAGCAGTTACTCAAGCGGGAGCAACTCAGATACGCAGTATTTT
abundance: .
j_gene: TRBJ2-3
v_gene: TRBV6-4
d_gene: TRBD2

CDR3aa: CASSEAGSIGTYEQYF
CDR3nt: TGTGCCAGCAGTGAAGCGGGCTCAATTGGAACCTACGAGCAGTACTTC
abundance: .
j_gene: TRBJ2-7
v_gene: TRBV6-1
d_gene: .

CDR3aa: CASSTTSGNTIYF
CDR3nt: TGTGCCAGTAGTACGACATCTGGAAACACCATATATTTT
abundance: .
j_gene: TRBJ1-3
v_gene: TRBV19
d_gene: .

CDR3aa: CASSLGTGAGEQYF
CDR3nt: TGTGCCAGCAGCTTAGGAACGGGGGCGGGGGAGCAGTACTTC
abundance: .
j_gene: TRBJ2-7
v_gene: TRBV7-2
d_gene: .

CDR3aa: CATSAPIAPRDEQYF
CDR3nt: TGTGCCACCAGTGCCCCTATAGCACCGCGGGACGAGCAGTACTTC
abundance: .
j_gene: TRBJ2-7
v_gene: TRBV24-1
d_gene: .

CDR3aa: CASSQARWVRTEAFF
CDR3nt: TGCGCCAGCAGCCAGGCGCGGTGGGTTAGAACTGAAGCTTTCTTT
abundance: .
j_gene: TRBJ1-1
v_gene: TRBV4-1
d_gene: .

CDR3aa: CASSLGVGLEQFF
CDR3nt: TGTGCCAGCAGCTTGGGGGTGGGCTTAGAGCAGTTCTTC
abundance: .
j_gene: TRBJ2-1
v_gene: TRBV5-6
d_gene: .

CDR3aa: CASSIAGGSYNEQFF
CDR3nt: TGTGCCAGCAGTATAGCGGGGGGGTCCTACAATGAGCAGTTCTTC
abundance: .
j_gene: TRBJ2-1
v_gene: TRBV11-3
d_gene: TRBD2

CDR3aa: CASSRGTGNTEAFF
CDR3nt: TGTGCCAGTAGTCGGGGAACTGGGAACACTGAAGCTTTCTTT
abundance: few
j_gene: TRBJ1-1
v_gene: TRBV19
d_gene: .

CDR3aa: CASSLDKTGRMNTEAFF
CDR3nt: TGTGCCAGCAGCTTAGACAAGACAGGGAGGATGAACACTGAAGCTTTCTTT
abundance: .
j_gene: TRBJ1-1
v_gene: TRBV7-2
d_gene: TRBD1

CDR3aa: CASSQSGWGAFF
CDR3nt: TGCGCCAGCAGCCAATCCGGGTGGGGGGCTTTCTTT
abundance: .
j_gene: TRBJ1-1
v_gene: TRBV5-1
d_gene: .

CDR3aa: CASSLGSGGATYEQYF
CDR3nt: TGTGCCAGCAGCTTAGGTAGCGGGGGTGCTACCTACGAGCAGTACTTC
abundance: .
j_gene: TRBJ2-7
v_gene: TRBV7-6
d_gene: TRBD2

CDR3aa: CASSQEFYSTEAFF
CDR3nt: TGCGCCAGCAGCCAAGAATTTTACTCGACTGAAGCTTTCTTT
abundance: .
j_gene: TRBJ1-1
v_gene: TRBV4-1
d_gene: .

CDR3aa: CASSPSEEAEAFF
CDR3nt: TGTGCCAGCTCACCATCCGAGGAAGCTGAAGCTTTCTTT
abundance: once
j_gene: TRBJ1-1
v_gene: TRBV18
d_gene: .

CDR3aa: CASSMGAVYTGELFF
CDR3nt: TGTGCCAGCAGTATGGGGGCGGTTTACACCGGGGAGCTGTTTTTT
abundance: .
j_gene: TRBJ2-2
v_gene: TRBV5-6
d_gene: .

CDR3aa: CASSRPTRVSDTQYF
CDR3nt: TGTGCCAGCAGCCGACCGACGAGGGTATCAGATACGCAGTATTTT
abundance: few
j_gene: TRBJ2-3
v_gene: TRBV5-6
d_gene: .

CDR3aa: CASSGSPATAEAFF
CDR3nt: TGTGCCAGCAGCGGATCTCCAGCCACGGCTGAAGCTTTCTTT
abundance: .
j_gene: TRBJ1-1
v_gene: TRBV9
d_gene: .

CDR3aa: CASSLVRESSGNTIYF
CDR3nt: TGTGCCAGCAGCTTAGTTAGGGAGAGCTCTGGAAACACCATATATTTT
abundance: .
j_gene: TRBJ1-3
v_gene: TRBV7-8
d_gene: .

CDR3aa: CATSTPLYNEQFF
CDR3nt: TGTGCCACCTCCACGCCCCTGTACAATGAGCAGTTCTTC
abundance: .
j_gene: TRBJ2-1
v_gene: TRBV28
d_gene: .

CDR3aa: CASSPPGEPRGNEQFF
CDR3nt: TGTGCCAGTAGCCCCCCGGGGGAGCCCCGGGGCAATGAGCAGTTCTTC
abundance: .
j_gene: TRBJ2-1
v_gene: TRBV19
d_gene: .

CDR3aa: CASSIGQGAGETQYF
CDR3nt: TGTGCCAGTAGTATAGGACAGGGGGCAGGAGAGACCCAGTACTTC
abundance: .
j_gene: TRBJ2-5
v_gene: TRBV19
d_gene: TRBD1

CDR3aa: CASSFGRATSGNTIYF
CDR3nt: TGTGCCAGCAGCTTCGGCAGGGCCACCTCTGGAAACACCATATATTTT
abundance: .
j_gene: TRBJ1-3
v_gene: TRBV7-9
d_gene: .

CDR3aa: CAWSVRGPNYGYTF
CDR3nt: TGTGCCTGGAGTGTGAGAGGGCCCAACTATGGCTACACCTTC
abundance: .
j_gene: TRBJ1-2
v_gene: TRBV30
d_gene: .

CDR3aa: CASSQGRGGTDTQYF
CDR3nt: TGTGCCAGCAGCCAAGGGCGGGGGGGCACAGATACGCAGTATTTT
abundance: .
j_gene: TRBJ2-3
v_gene: TRBV4-2
d_gene: TRBD2

CDR3aa: CASSLPSGSQYF
CDR3nt: TGCGCCAGCAGCCTTCCCTCTGGTTCGCAGTATTTT
abundance: .
j_gene: TRBJ2-3
v_gene: TRBV4-1
d_gene: .

CDR3aa: CAGNLAGDGAGELFF
CDR3nt: TGTGCCGGAAACCTAGCGGGAGATGGGGCCGGGGAGCTGTTTTTT
abundance: .
j_gene: TRBJ2-2
v_gene: TRBV6-5
d_gene: TRBD2

CDR3aa: CATSGVGGDEQYF
CDR3nt: TGTGCCACCAGTGGTGTGGGTGGGGACGAGCAGTACTTC
abundance: few
j_gene: TRBJ2-7
v_gene: TRBV24-1
d_gene: .

CDR3aa: CASSHGRQETQYF
CDR3nt: TGTGCCAGCAGCCATGGAAGGCAAGAGACCCAGTACTTC
abundance: .
j_gene: TRBJ2-5
v_gene: TRBV3-1/TRBV3-2
d_gene: .

CDR3aa: CASSPRDRENTEAFF
CDR3nt: TGTGCCAGCAGCCCCCGGGACAGGGAGAACACTGAAGCTTTCTTT
abundance: few
j_gene: TRBJ1-1
v_gene: TRBV7-8
d_gene: TRBD1

CDR3aa: CAITRSGGPISYNEQFF
CDR3nt: TGTGCCATCACCCGTAGCGGGGGGCCTATCTCCTACAATGAGCAGTTCTTC
abundance: .
j_gene: TRBJ2-1
v_gene: TRBV10-3
d_gene: TRBD2